The rows below give T cell receptor beta chains drawn from one sample of a study of blood T cell repertoires in COVID-19. Only in-frame clones appear in the TCRdb table, and some are missing; sequencing was by immunoSEQ multiplex PCR. Of 150,000 to 200,000 clones listed, more than 80% were seen once; the top ten hold approximately 0.5%. Sequencing used peripheral blood. Receptors originate from a man aged 45-65 years with acute or convalescent COVID-19. CDR3s include the opening cysteine and the closing phenylalanine or tryptophan. Each record gives: D gene, J gene, V gene, clone size, CDR3 DNA, CDR3 protein. The D gene is left open where the match is weak. Where a row states a size, it is once, few, many or the class of an expanded clone; other rows omit it.

>NA|TRBJ2-7|TRBV29-1|NA
TGCAGCGTTGAAGACGACATCTACGAGCAGTACTTC
CSVEDDIYEQYF
>TRBD1|TRBJ1-2|TRBV19|NA
TGTGCCAGTTGCCGGGACAGCAGATATGGCTACACCTTC
CASCRDSRYGYTF
>TRBD1|TRBJ1-4|TRBV4-2|NA
TGTGCCAGCAGCCAGGGACAGGGGGATGAAAAACTGTTTTTT
CASSQGQGDEKLFF
>NA|TRBJ2-3|TRBV5-5|NA
TGTGCCAGCAGCTTGGGACAGGCTGGCGCAGATACGCAGTATTTT
CASSLGQAGADTQYF
>TRBD2|TRBJ2-5|TRBV6-2/TRBV6-3|NA
TGTGCCAGCAGTTACTCGAGCGAGCGGGGGGTCCCAGAGACCCAGTACTTC
CASSYSSERGVPETQYF
>NA|TRBJ2-2|TRBV5-6|NA
TGTGCCTCGGTGGTCTTGAACACCGGGGAGCTGTTTTTT
CASVVLNTGELFF
>TRBD1|TRBJ2-5|TRBV5-4|NA
TGTGCCAGCAGCACCGGGACAGGGGTAGAGACCCAGTACTTC
CASSTGTGVETQYF
>NA|TRBJ1-2|TRBV7-2|NA
TGTGCCAGCAGCCCAGGGTCCACAGGGAGCGGGAAAGATGGCTACACCTTC
CASSPGSTGSGKDGYTF
>TRBD1|TRBJ1-5|TRBV5-5|NA
TGTGCCAGCAGCTCGGGACAGGGTAATCAGCCCCAGCATTTT
CASSSGQGNQPQHF
>TRBD1|TRBJ1-6|TRBV27|few
TGTGCCAGCAGGAAAGGGGCCGGGACAGAGAATTCACCCCTCCACTTT
CASRKGAGTENSPLHF
>TRBD1|TRBJ1-5|TRBV6-5|once
TGTGCCAGCAGGGACAGGGGGCGAGTTCAGCCCCAGCATTTT
CASRDRGRVQPQHF
>NA|TRBJ1-5|TRBV18|NA
TGTGCCAGCTCACCTACCAGCGATCAGCCCCAGCATTTT
CASSPTSDQPQHF
>NA|TRBJ2-7|TRBV6-5|NA
TGTGCCAGCAGCCAACTAGAGACAACTAAAGAGCAGTACTTC
CASSQLETTKEQYF
>NA|TRBJ2-7|TRBV6-5|NA
TGTGCCAGCACAGGTAGCGCCTACGAGCAGTACTTC
CASTGSAYEQYF
>TRBD1|TRBJ1-1|TRBV29-1|NA
TGCAGCGTGACGGGACAGGGCTATACTGAAGCTTTCTTT
CSVTGQGYTEAFF
>TRBD2|TRBJ2-7|TRBV29-1|NA
TGCAGCGCCCAAGGAGGACTAGCGGCTTACGAGCAGTACTTC
CSAQGGLAAYEQYF
>NA|TRBJ1-5|TRBV28|NA
TGTGCCAGCAGGACCGAGGGGGGGTCCCAGCATTTT
CASRTEGGSQHF
>NA|TRBJ2-1|TRBV7-8|NA
TGTGCCAGCAGCTCCAGGAAGTCCTACAATGAGCAGTTCTTC
CASSSRKSYNEQFF
>TRBD2|TRBJ2-3|TRBV5-4|NA
TGTGCCAGCAGCCCCACATCAATTAGCGGGACCACAGATACGCAGTATTTT
CASSPTSISGTTDTQYF
>TRBD1|TRBJ2-2|TRBV13|NA
TGTGCCAGCAGCTTAGGCCGTGGGGACAGGGCTGGGGAGCTGTTTTTT
CASSLGRGDRAGELFF
>NA|TRBJ1-3|TRBV9|NA
TGTGCCAGCAGCCGGACAGTAGACTTTCGGTCGAACACCATATATTTT
CASSRTVDFRSNTIYF
>TRBD1|TRBJ1-1|TRBV7-2|NA
TGTGCCAGCAGTCGGACAGGGGATAACACTGAAGCTTTCTTT
CASSRTGDNTEAFF